This T cell receptor (beta chain) stems from a study of blood T cell repertoires in COVID-19. Overall study: Acute and convalescent COVID-19 specimens originated in the United States, Italy and Spain.

Per the germline V gene, CDR1 is SGDLS and CDR2 is YYNGEE. CDR3 size: 12 residues. The V and J ends lost 3 bases and 10 bases respectively, with 13 bases between them. Methods used by the authors: Amplification of reference gene primers provided the estimated nucleated cell counts. Profiling relied on immunoSEQ multiplex PCR, and the TCRdb table lists in-frame clones only, not all of them. Clonal size and the V and J genes are those of that table, whereas D and trimming came from the DNA. In the table there are approximately 440,000 clones, about 91% of which are singletons. The sample comprised peripheral blood. The chain has TRBV9 and TRBJ1-1; no clear D. The sequence came from a woman aged 50 to 60 with COVID-19, enrolled during active disease. The CDR3 loop is CASSAAKAGAFF. The CDR3 bases are TGTGCCAGCAGCGCTGCGAAGGCGGGAGCTTTCTTT.